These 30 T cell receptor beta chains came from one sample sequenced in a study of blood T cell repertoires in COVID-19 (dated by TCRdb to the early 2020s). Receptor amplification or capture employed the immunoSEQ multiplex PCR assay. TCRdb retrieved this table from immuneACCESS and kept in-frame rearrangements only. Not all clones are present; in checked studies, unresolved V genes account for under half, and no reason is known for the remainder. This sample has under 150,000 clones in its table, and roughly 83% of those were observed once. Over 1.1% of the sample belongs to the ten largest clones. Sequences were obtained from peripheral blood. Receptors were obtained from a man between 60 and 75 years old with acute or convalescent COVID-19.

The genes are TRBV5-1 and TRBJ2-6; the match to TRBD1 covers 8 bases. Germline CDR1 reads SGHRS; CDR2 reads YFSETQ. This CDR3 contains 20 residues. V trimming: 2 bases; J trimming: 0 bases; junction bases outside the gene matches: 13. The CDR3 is CASSFGQGAVVTSGANVLTF. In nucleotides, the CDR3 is TGCGCCAGCAGCTTTGGCCAGGGGGCCGTCGTAACCTCTGGGGCCAACGTCCTGACTTTC. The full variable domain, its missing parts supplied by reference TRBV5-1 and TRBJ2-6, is KAGVTQTPRYLIKTRGQQVTLSCSPISGHRSVSWYQQTPGQGLQFLFEYFSETQRNKGNFPGRFSGRQFSNSRSEMNVSTLELGDSALYLCASSFGQGAVVTSGANVLTFGAGSRLTVL.

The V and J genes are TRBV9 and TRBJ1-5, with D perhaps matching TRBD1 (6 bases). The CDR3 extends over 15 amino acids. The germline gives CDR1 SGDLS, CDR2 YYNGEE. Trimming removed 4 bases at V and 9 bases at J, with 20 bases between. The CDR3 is CASSPTDRSSGPQHF. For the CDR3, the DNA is TGTGCCAGCAGCCCAACCGACAGGTCCTCGGGGCCCCAGCATTTT.

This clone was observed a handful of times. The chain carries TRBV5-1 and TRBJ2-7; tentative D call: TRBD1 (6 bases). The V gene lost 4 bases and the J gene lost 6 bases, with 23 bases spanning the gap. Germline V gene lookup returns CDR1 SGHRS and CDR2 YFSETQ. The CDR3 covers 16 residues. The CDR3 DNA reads TGCGCCAGCAGCCTCGCCACACAGGGTAGCCCCCTCGAGCAGTACTTC. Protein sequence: CASSLATQGSPLEQYF.

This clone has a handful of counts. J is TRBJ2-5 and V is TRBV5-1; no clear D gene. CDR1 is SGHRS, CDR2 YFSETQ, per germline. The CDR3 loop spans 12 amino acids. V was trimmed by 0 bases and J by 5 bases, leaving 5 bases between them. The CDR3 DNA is TGCGCCAGCAGCTTGGTTTCGGAGACCCAGTACTTC. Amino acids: CASSLVSETQYF.

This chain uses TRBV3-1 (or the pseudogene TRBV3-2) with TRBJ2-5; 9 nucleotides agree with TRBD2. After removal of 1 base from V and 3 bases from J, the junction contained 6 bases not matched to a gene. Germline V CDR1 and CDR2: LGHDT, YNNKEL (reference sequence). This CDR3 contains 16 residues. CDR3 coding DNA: TGTGCCAGCAGCCAAGGGGTCGCTAGCGGGGAAGAGACCCAGTACTTC. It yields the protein CASSQGVASGEETQYF.

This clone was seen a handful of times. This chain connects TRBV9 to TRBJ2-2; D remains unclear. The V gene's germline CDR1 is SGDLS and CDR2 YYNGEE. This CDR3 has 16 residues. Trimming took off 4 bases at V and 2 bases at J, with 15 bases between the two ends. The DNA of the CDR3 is TGTGCCAGCAGCCCTAGAGGTGGAGTAAACACCGGGGAGCTGTTTTTT. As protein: CASSPRGGVNTGELFF.

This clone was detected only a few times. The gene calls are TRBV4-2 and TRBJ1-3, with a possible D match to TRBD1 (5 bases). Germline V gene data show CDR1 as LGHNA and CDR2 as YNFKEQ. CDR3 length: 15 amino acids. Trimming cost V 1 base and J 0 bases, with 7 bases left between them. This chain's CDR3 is CASSQGQNSGNTIYF. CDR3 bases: TGTGCCAGCAGCCAAGGACAGAACTCTGGAAACACCATATATTTT.

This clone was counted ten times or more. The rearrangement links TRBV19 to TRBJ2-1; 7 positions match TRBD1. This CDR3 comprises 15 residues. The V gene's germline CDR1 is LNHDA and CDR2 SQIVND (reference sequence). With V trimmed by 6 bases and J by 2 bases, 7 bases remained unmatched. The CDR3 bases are TGTGCCAGTAGCGGAGACAGGGCTACCTACAATGAGCAGTTCTTC. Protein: CASSGDRATYNEQFF. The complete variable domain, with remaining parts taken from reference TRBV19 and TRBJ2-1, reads DGGITQSPKYLFRKEGQNVTLSCEQNLNHDAMYWYRQDPGQGLRLIYYSQIVNDFQKGDIAEGYSVSREKKESFPLTVTSAQKNPTAFYLCASSGDRATYNEQFFGPGTRLTVL.

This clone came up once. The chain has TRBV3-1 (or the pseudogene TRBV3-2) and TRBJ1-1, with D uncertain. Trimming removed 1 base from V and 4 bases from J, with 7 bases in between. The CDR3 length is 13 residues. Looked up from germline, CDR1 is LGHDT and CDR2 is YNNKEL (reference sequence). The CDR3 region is CASSQASGTEAFF. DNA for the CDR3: TGTGCCAGCAGCCAAGCTTCCGGCACTGAAGCTTTCTTT.

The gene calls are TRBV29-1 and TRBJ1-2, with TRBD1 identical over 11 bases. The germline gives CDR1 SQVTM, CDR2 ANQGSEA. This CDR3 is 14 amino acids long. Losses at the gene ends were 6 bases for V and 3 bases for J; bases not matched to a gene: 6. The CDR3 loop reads CSVGQGATHYGYTF. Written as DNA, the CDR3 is TGCAGCGTAGGACAGGGGGCCACGCACTATGGCTACACCTTC. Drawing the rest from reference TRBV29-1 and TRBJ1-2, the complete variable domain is SAVISQKPSRDICQRGTSLTIQCQVDSQVTMMFWYRQQPGQSLTLIATANQGSEATYESGFVIDKFPISRPNLTFSTLTVSNMSPEDSSIYLCSVGQGATHYGYTFGSGTRLTVV.

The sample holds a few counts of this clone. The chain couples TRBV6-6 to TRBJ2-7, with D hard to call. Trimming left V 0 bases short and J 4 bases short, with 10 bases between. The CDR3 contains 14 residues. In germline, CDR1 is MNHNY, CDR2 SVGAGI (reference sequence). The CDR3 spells CASSYSNREYEQYF. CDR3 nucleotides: TGTGCCAGCAGTTACTCTAACAGAGAGTACGAGCAGTACTTC.

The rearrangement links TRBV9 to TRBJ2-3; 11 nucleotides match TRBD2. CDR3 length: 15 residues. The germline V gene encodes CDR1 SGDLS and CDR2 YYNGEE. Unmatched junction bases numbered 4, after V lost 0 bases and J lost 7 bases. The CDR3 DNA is TGTGCCAGCAGCGTAGTAGCGGGGGGGCTGAATACGCAGTATTTT. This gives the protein CASSVVAGGLNTQYF.

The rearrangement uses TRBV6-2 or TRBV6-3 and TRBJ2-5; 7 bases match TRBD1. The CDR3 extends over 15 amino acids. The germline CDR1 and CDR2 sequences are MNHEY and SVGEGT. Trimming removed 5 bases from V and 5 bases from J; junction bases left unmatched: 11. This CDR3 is CASSVLQGGGETQYF. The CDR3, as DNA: TGTGCCAGCAGTGTCCTGCAAGGGGGCGGGGAGACCCAGTACTTC.

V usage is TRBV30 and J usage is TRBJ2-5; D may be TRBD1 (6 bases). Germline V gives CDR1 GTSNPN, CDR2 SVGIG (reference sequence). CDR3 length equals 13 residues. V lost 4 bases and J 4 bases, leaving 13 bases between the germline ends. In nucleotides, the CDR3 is TGTGCCTGGACAGGGGAGAGGGGAGAGACCCAGTACTTC. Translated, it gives CAWTGERGETQYF.

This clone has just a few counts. The CDR3 bases are TGTGCCACCTACGGGAGTTCGGGAGAGCAGTACTTC. Translating gives CATYGSSGEQYF. The chain links TRBV6-5 to TRBJ2-7; tentatively, D is TRBD2 (6 bases). V was trimmed by 10 bases and J by 7 bases, leaving 17 bases between them. The CDR3 runs to 12 residues. Germline V gene lookup returns CDR1 MNHEY and CDR2 SVGAGI.

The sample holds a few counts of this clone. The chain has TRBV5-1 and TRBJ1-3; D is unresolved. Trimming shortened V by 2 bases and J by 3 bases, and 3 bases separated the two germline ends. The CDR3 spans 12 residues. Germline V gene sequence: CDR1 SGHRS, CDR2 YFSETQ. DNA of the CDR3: TGCGCCAGCAGCTTCCTTGGAAACACCATATATTTT. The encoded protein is CASSFLGNTIYF.

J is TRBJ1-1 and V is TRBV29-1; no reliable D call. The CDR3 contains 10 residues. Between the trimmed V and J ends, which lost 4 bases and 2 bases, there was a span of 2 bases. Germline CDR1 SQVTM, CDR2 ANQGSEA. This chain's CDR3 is CSVANTEAFF. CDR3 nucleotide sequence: TGCAGCGTTGCAAACACTGAAGCTTTCTTT.

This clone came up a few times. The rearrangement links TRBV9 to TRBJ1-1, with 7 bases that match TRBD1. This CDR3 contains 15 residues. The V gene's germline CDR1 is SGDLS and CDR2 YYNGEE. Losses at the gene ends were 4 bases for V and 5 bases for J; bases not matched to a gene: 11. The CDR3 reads CASSPRQGGQTEAFF. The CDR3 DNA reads TGTGCCAGCAGCCCCCGACAGGGCGGGCAGACTGAAGCTTTCTTT.

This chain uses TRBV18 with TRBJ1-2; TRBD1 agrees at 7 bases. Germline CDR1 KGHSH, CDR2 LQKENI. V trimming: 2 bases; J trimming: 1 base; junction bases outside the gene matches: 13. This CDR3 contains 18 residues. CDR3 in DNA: TGTGCCAGCTCACCAGTCACAGGGGTCCGAAGCCTTAACTATGGCTACACCTTC. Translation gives CASSPVTGVRSLNYGYTF.

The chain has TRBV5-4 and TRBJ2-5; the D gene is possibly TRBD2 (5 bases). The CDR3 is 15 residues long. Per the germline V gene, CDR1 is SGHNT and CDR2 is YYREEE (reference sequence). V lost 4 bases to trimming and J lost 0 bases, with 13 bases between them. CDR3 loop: CASSPLWENQETQYF. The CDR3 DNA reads TGTGCCAGCAGCCCCCTATGGGAGAACCAAGAGACCCAGTACTTC.

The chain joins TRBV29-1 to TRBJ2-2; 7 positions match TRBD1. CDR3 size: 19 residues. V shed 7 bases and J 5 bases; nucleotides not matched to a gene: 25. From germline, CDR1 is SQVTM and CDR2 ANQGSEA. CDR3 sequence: CSAMTGRRFSRKSTGELFF. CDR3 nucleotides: TGCAGCGCCATGACAGGGCGAAGGTTTTCGCGGAAAAGTACCGGGGAGCTGTTTTTT.

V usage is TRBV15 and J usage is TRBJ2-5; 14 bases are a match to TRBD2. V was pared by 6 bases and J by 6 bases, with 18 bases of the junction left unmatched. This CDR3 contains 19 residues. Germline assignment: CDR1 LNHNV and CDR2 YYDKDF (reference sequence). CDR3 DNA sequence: TGTGCCACCAGTAGGATCCTGGGACTAGCGGGAGAACGCGGAAAGACCCAGTACTTC. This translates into CATSRILGLAGERGKTQYF.

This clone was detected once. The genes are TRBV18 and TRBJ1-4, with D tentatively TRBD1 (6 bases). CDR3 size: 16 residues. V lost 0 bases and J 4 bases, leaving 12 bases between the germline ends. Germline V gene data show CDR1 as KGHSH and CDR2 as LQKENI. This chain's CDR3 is CASSPPSGVLNEKLFF. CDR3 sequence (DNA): TGTGCCAGCTCACCACCGTCAGGGGTACTTAATGAAAAACTGTTTTTT. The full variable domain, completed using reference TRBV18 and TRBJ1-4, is NAGVMQNPRHLVRRRGQEARLRCSPMKGHSHVYWYRQLPEEGLKFMVYLQKENIIDESGMPKERFSAEFPKEGPSILRIQQVVRGDSAAYFCASSPPSGVLNEKLFFGSGTQLSVL.

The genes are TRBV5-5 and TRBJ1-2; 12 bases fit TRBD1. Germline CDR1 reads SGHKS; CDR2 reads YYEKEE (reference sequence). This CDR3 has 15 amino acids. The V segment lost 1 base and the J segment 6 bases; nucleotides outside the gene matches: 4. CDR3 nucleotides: TGTGCCAGCAGCTTGCAGGGACAGGGGGCGAATGGCTACACCTTC. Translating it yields CASSLQGQGANGYTF.

CDR3 amino acids: CASSPLSQGASTDYGYTF. CDR3 DNA sequence: TGTGCCAGCTCACCCCTATCACAGGGAGCCTCTACCGACTATGGCTACACCTTC. J is TRBJ1-2 and V is TRBV18, with D possibly being TRBD1 (6 bases). V lost 3 bases and J 3 bases, leaving 23 bases between the germline ends. This CDR3 contains 18 residues. Germline V gene lookup returns CDR1 KGHSH and CDR2 LQKENI.

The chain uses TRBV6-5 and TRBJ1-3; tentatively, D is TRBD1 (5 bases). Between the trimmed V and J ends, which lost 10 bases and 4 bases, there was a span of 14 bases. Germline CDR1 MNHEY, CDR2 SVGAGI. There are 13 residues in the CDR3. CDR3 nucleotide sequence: TGTGCCATCATGGGGGGTGGCGGAAACACCATATATTTT. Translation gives CAIMGGGGNTIYF.

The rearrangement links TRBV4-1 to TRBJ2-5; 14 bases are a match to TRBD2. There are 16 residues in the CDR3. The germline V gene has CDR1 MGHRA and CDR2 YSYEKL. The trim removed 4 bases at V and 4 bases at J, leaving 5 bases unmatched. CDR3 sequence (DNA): TGCGCCAGCAGCCCCAGACTAGCGGGGGGGGTAGAGACCCAGTACTTC. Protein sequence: CASSPRLAGGVETQYF.

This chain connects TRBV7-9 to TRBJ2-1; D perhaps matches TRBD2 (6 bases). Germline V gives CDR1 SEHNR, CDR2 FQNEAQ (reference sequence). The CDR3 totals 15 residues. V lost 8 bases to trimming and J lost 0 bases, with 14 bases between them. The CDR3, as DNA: TGTGCCAGCTGGAGGGACGGGAGCTCCTACAATGAGCAGTTCTTC. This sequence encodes CASWRDGSSYNEQFF.

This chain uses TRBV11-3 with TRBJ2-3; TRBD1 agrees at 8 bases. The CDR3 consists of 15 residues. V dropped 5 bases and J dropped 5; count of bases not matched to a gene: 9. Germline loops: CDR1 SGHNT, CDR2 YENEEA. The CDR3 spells CASSRGTGNVDTQYF. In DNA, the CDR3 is TGTGCCAGCAGCCGCGGGACAGGCAACGTAGATACGCAGTATTTT.

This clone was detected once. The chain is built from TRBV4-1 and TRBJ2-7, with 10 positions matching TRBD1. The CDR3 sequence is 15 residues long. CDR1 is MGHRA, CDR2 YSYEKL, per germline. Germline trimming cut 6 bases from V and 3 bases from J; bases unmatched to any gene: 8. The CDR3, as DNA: TGCGCCAGCAGTGGGGACAGGGGCATCCTCTACGAGCAGTACTTC. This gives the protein CASSGDRGILYEQYF.